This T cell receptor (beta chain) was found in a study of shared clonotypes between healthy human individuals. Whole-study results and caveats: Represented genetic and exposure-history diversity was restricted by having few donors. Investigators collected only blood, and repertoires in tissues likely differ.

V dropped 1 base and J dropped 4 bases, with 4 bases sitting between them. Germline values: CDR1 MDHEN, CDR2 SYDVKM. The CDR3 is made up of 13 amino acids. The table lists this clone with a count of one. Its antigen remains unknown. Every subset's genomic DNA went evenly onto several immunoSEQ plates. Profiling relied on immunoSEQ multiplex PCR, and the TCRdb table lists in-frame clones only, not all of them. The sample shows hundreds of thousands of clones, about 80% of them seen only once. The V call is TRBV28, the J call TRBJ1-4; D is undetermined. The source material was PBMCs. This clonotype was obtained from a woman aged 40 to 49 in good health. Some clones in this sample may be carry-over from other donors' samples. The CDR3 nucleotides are TGTGCCAGCAGTTTATCGGGTAATGAAAAACTGTTTTTT. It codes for CASSLSGNEKLFF.